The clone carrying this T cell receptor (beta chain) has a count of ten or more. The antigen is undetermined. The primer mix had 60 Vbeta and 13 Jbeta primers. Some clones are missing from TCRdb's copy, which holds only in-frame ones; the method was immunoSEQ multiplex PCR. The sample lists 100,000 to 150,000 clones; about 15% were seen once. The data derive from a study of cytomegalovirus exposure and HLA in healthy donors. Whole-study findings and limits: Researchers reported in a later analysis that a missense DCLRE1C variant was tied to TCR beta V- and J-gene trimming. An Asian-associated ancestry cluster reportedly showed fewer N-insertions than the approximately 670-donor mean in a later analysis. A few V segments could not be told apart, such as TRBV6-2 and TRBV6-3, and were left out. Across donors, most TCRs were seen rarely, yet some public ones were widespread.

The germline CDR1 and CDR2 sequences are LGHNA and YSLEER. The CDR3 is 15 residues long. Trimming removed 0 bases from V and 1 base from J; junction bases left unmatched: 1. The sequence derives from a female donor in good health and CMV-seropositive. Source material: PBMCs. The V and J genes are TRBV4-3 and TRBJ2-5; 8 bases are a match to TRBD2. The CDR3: CASSQDRGGQETQYF. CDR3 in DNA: TGCGCCAGCAGCCAAGATCGGGGGGGCCAAGAGACCCAGTACTTC.